Sequencing of this TCR beta chain was carried out in a study of T cell responses to AZD1222 COVID-19 vaccine. General study findings and limits: Nearly half of spike-specific TCRs reportedly go after variant regions that carry no mutations. Clonal diversity may have been underestimated, and the donors were mostly white British, with more females than males. At study baseline, merely five or six AZD1222 recipients were seropositive.

Second doses at about 4 or about 12 weeks were pooled. V was cut by 6 bases and J by 2 bases, with 7 bases left in between. The CDR3 has 13 amino acids. CDR1 is KGHSH and CDR2 is LQKENI in the germline V gene. In the case of this clone: Its target is not known.

TCRdb's copy holds only in-frame clones and misses some; the assay was immunoSEQ multiplex PCR. Among about 81,000 clones listed, roughly 84% were seen once. This clonotype originated in an adult who received the AZD1222 COVID-19 vaccine. V usage is TRBV18 and J usage is TRBJ1-4; the D gene is possibly TRBD1 (6 bases). Sequencing was performed on peripheral blood, taken 28 days after the second AZD1222 dose. The DNA of the CDR3 is TGTGCCAGCTCCAGGGGCACTAATGAAAAACTGTTTTTT. Residues: CASSRGTNEKLFF.